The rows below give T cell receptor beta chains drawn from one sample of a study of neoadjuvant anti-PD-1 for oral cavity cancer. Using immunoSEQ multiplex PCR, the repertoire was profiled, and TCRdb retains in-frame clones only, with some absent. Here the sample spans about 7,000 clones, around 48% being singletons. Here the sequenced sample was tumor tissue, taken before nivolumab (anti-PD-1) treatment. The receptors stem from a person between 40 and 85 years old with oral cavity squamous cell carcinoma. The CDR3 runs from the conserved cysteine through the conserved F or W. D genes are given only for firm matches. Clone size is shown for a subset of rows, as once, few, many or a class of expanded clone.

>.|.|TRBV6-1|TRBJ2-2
TGTGCCAGCGTCTGGACAGTTAACACCGGGGAGCTGTTTTTT
CASVWTVNTGELFF
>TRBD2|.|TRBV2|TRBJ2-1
TGTGCCAGCCTGCCGGGTCGGGAGGGGGGTGAGCAGTTCTTC
CASLPGREGGEQFF
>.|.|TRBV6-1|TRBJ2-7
TGTGCCAGCAGTGAGGCGTACGAGCAGTACTTC
CASSEAYEQYF
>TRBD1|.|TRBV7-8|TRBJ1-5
TGTGCCAGCAGCTCCGGCGACAGGGGATCAAATCAGCCCCAGCATTTT
CASSSGDRGSNQPQHF
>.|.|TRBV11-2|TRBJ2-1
TGTGCCAGCAGCCAACCGGGACTCCCAAATGAGCAGTTCTTC
CASSQPGLPNEQFF
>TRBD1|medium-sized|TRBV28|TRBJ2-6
TGTGCCAGCAGTTCAAGACAGGGCTCTGGGGCCAACGTCCTGACTTTC
CASSSRQGSGANVLTF
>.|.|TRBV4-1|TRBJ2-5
TGCGCCAGCAGCTCGCCATCCGGGACGCCCCAAGAGACCCAGTACTTC
CASSSPSGTPQETQYF
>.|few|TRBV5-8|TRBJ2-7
TGTGCCAGCAGCACCTTAGAGCAGTACTTC
CASSTLEQYF
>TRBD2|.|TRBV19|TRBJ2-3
TGTGCCAGTAGTAAAAAAGCGGGAGTGACAGATACGCAGTATTTT
CASSKKAGVTDTQYF
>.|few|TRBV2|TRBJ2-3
TGTGCCAGCAGTTCAAGGGCCGGCACAGATACGCAGTATTTT
CASSSRAGTDTQYF
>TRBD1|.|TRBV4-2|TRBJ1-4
TGTGCCAGCAGCGAGACCGGGACAGAAAATGAAAAACTGTTTTTT
CASSETGTENEKLFF
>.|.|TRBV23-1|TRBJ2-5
TGCGCCAGCAGTCAATACCAAGAGACCCAGTACTTC
CASSQYQETQYF
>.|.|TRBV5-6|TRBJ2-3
TGTGCCAGCAGCTTGTTGGGACCCTATAGCACAGATACGCAGTATTTT
CASSLLGPYSTDTQYF